Described below is a single T cell receptor (beta chain) sequence and its context. An end of the junction does not agree with germline; a read error may underlie this. There are 13 residues in the CDR3. Germline-derived CDR1 and CDR2 are SSHAT and FNYEAQ (reference sequence). These data come from a study of blood T cell repertoires in COVID-19. Study as a whole: Researchers got acute and convalescent COVID-19 samples from the United States, Italy and Spain. T cells, B-cell-depleted T cells, or PBMCs provided the cDNA or gDNA that served as material.

How the authors handled the data: From reference gene primer amplification, estimates of nucleated cell counts were derived. Clones were read by immunoSEQ multiplex PCR, and TCRdb kept only the in-frame ones, dropping some. V and J calls and clone size follow that table, whereas D and trimming were derived from the DNA. The data show over 150,000 clones, with around 83% seen just once and roughly 7% held by the top ten. This receptor was taken from a man aged 50 or older with active or convalescent COVID-19. Material for sequencing was peripheral blood. The chain couples TRBV7-7 to TRBJ2-7; D might be TRBD1 (5 bases). The CDR3 bases are TGTGCTAGCAGCTTAGAAGGGGCCTACGAGCAGTACTTC. Encoded protein: CASSLEGAYEQYF.